The 25 T cell receptor beta chains given below trace back to one sample, sequenced in a study of blood T cell repertoires in COVID-19. Assay used: immunoSEQ multiplex PCR; TCRdb lists only in-frame clones, some missing. The sample yields approximately 260,000 clones, about 87% seen once. What was sequenced was peripheral blood. The source of these receptors is a human donor in a cohort sampled during active COVID-19.

CDR3 sequence: CASSLDLAGGLSTDTQYF. In nucleotides, the CDR3 is TGTGCCAGCAGCTTGGACCTAGCGGGGGGGCTCAGCACAGATACGCAGTATTTT. The chain recombines TRBV5-4 with TRBJ2-3; TRBD2 matches 12 bases. Trimming cost V 0 bases and J 0 bases; bases outside gene matches: 5. Germline loops: CDR1 SGHNT, CDR2 YYREEE (reference sequence). The CDR3 has 18 residues.

The V call is TRBV5-1, the J call TRBJ2-3; 8 bases agree with TRBD1. Looked up from germline, CDR1 is SGHRS and CDR2 is YFSETQ. The CDR3 is 14 amino acids. Losses at the gene ends were 3 bases for V and 1 base for J; bases not matched to a gene: 1. CDR3 in DNA: TGCGCCAGCAGCTCGACAGGGGGCACAGATACGCAGTATTTT. It yields the protein CASSSTGGTDTQYF.

The chain couples TRBV5-5 to TRBJ1-6; no clear D gene. The CDR3 is 14 amino acids. The ends were cut back, 5 bases at V and 7 bases at J, with 13 bases in the middle. Germline V gives CDR1 SGHKS, CDR2 YYEKEE (reference sequence). CDR3 sequence reads: CASREDWVNSPLHF. The CDR3 DNA is TGTGCCAGCAGGGAGGATTGGGTGAATTCACCCCTCCACTTT.

The chain uses TRBV11-2 and TRBJ1-6, with TRBD1 identical over 7 bases. This CDR3 is 17 amino acids long. The V segment lost 3 bases and the J segment 7 bases; nucleotides outside the gene matches: 12. The germline V gene has CDR1 SGHAT and CDR2 FQNNGV. The CDR3 reads CASSFTTSGQRNSPLHF. CDR3 nucleotides: TGTGCCAGCAGCTTCACTACCTCGGGACAGAGAAATTCACCCCTCCACTTT.

The chain uses TRBV5-6 and TRBJ1-2, with D possibly being TRBD1 (5 bases). Trimming cost V 5 bases and J 0 bases, with 11 bases left between them. The germline gives CDR1 SGHDT, CDR2 YYEEEE. The CDR3 contains 14 residues. CDR3 in amino acids: CASSHRLANYGYTF. CDR3 coding DNA: TGTGCCAGCAGTCACAGGTTAGCTAACTATGGCTACACCTTC.

The chain carries TRBV7-9 and TRBJ2-7; a weak D match, TRBD2 (6 bases). CDR1 is SEHNR, CDR2 FQNEAQ, per germline (reference sequence). The CDR3 length is 13 residues. The V gene lost 0 bases and the J gene lost 6 bases, with 9 bases spanning the gap. CDR3 coding DNA: TGTGCCAGCAGCTTAGCGGTGGGAGGCGAGCAGTACTTC. The encoded protein is CASSLAVGGEQYF. Using reference TRBV7-9 and TRBJ2-7 for the parts outside the CDR3, the full variable domain is DTGVSQNPRHKITKRGQNVTFRCDPISEHNRLYWYRQTLGQGPEFLTYFQNEAQLEKSRLLSDRFSAERPKGSFSTLEIQRTEQGDSAMYLCASSLAVGGEQYFGPGTRLTVT.

This rearrangement joins TRBV12-5 to TRBJ2-7, with D perhaps matching TRBD2 (6 bases). Germline lookup yields CDR1 LGHNT and CDR2 FRNRAP. The germline V and J ends were trimmed by 6 bases and 7 bases, with 19 bases remaining between them. This CDR3 spans 14 amino acids. CDR3 DNA: TGTGCTAGTGGAACCCTCGGGACTTCGGGTGAGCAGTACTTC. As protein: CASGTLGTSGEQYF.

The chain recombines TRBV5-4 with TRBJ1-1, with TRBD1 matching 9 bases. CDR3 length equals 13 residues. V shed 3 bases and J 4 bases; nucleotides not matched to a gene: 1. The germline V gene encodes CDR1 SGHNT and CDR2 YYREEE (reference sequence). CDR3 sequence reads: CASSSQGATEAFF. The CDR3 coding sequence is TGTGCCAGCAGCTCACAGGGGGCCACTGAAGCTTTCTTT.

This clone has only a few counts. CDR3 DNA: TGTGCCAGCAGCCAAGCCACCAGGGGATCCAGCGGGAGATTTGGCGAGCAGTACTTC. Residues: CASSQATRGSSGRFGEQYF. This sequence joins TRBV14 and TRBJ2-7; 8 nucleotides agree with TRBD2. There are 19 residues in the CDR3. Germline CDR1 reads SGHDN; CDR2 reads FVKESK. J was trimmed by 6 bases and V by 1 base; bases with no gene match: 20.

V gene TRBV7-2 combines with J gene TRBJ2-1; the match to TRBD2 covers 9 bases. The CDR3 is 17 residues long. V trimming: 3 bases; J trimming: 5 bases; junction bases outside the gene matches: 11. Germline CDR1 is SGHTA and CDR2 is FQGNSA. CDR3 in amino acids: CASSLAKSGGSHNEQFF. For the CDR3, the DNA is TGTGCCAGCAGCTTGGCTAAAAGCGGGGGGAGCCACAATGAGCAGTTCTTC. Looking up the rest from reference TRBV7-2 and TRBJ2-1 gives the full variable domain: GAGVSQSPSNKVTEKGKDVELRCDPISGHTALYWYRQSLGQGLEFLIYFQGNSAPDKSGLPSDRFSAERTGGSVSTLTIQRTQQEDSAVYLCASSLAKSGGSHNEQFFGPGTRLTVL.

The table lists this clone with a count of one. In DNA form, the CDR3 reads TGTGCCAGCAGTAACTCCCCCGGGAAGAACACTGAAGCTTTCTTT. It encodes CASSNSPGKNTEAFF. This chain connects TRBV28 to TRBJ1-1; D is unresolved. V lost 5 bases and J lost 1, with 14 bases in between. CDR3 length: 15 residues. CDR1 is MDHEN, CDR2 SYDVKM, per germline.

The chain joins TRBV29-1 to TRBJ1-1; 7 bases match TRBD1. With V trimmed by 2 bases and J by 3 bases, 3 bases remained unmatched. This CDR3 has 13 residues. CDR1 is SQVTM, CDR2 ANQGSEA, per germline. The CDR3 loop reads CSVERQGDTEAFF. The CDR3 DNA reads as TGCAGCGTTGAAAGACAGGGTGACACTGAAGCTTTCTTT.

The chain combines TRBV6-5 with TRBJ1-1, with D perhaps matching TRBD1 (6 bases). The CDR3 totals 15 residues. Germline V gene sequence: CDR1 MNHEY, CDR2 SVGAGI. V was clipped by 3 bases and J by 4 bases, with 15 bases between them. CDR3 sequence: CASSYHREGVTEAFF. The CDR3 nucleotides read TGTGCCAGCAGTTATCACAGGGAGGGGGTCACTGAAGCTTTCTTT.

This chain links TRBV7-8 with TRBJ2-1, with 10 bases fitting TRBD2. V dropped 2 bases and J dropped 9; count of bases not matched to a gene: 1. This CDR3 spans 13 amino acids. Germline CDR1 reads SGHVS; CDR2 reads FQNEAQ. Here the CDR3 DNA reads TGTGCCAGCAGCTTAATAGCGGGGGGTGAGCAGTTCTTC. Amino acids: CASSLIAGGEQFF.

The V and J genes are TRBV4-1 and TRBJ2-3; tentatively, D is TRBD2 (5 bases). There are 17 residues in the CDR3. CDR1 and CDR2 from the germline V gene are MGHRA and YSYEKL. The V end lost 1 base, the J end lost 0 bases, and 14 bases lay between the germline ends. This CDR3 reads CASSQAPFSASTDTQYF. CDR3 sequence (DNA): TGCGCCAGCAGCCAAGCTCCTTTTAGCGCAAGCACAGATACGCAGTATTTT.

This chain connects TRBV6-2 or TRBV6-3 to TRBJ2-1, with TRBD2 matching 12 bases. CDR3 length equals 17 residues. Germline CDR1 and CDR2: MNHEY and SVGEGT. The V and J ends lost 4 bases and 7 bases, in that order; junction bases with no gene match: 11. CDR3 in amino acids: CASSSGEGLAGGNEQFF. CDR3 nucleotide sequence: TGTGCCAGCAGTTCGGGGGAAGGGCTAGCGGGAGGGAATGAGCAGTTCTTC.

The CDR3 loop reads CASSEGDRKPDEQYF. The CDR3 nucleotides are TGTGCCAGCAGCGAGGGGGACAGAAAGCCCGACGAGCAGTACTTC. J is TRBJ2-7 and V is TRBV2, with TRBD1 identical over 7 bases. CDR1 and CDR2 from the germline V gene are SNHLY and FYNNEI. This CDR3 has 15 residues. V dropped 6 bases and J dropped 5; count of bases not matched to a gene: 13.

CDR3 protein: CAISAGGSGNTIYF. The DNA of the CDR3 is TGTGCCATCAGTGCAGGGGGCTCAGGAAACACCATATATTTT. The J gene is TRBJ1-3, the V gene TRBV10-3, with 8 positions matching TRBD1. CDR1 and CDR2 (germline): ENHRY, SYGVKD. This CDR3 comprises 14 residues. The junction had 3 bases not matched to a gene; V was cut back by 4 bases and J by 4 bases.

This clone has only a few counts. The chain recombines TRBV10-1 with TRBJ2-2, with TRBD1 matching 12 bases. The CDR3 covers 13 residues. With 7 bases clipped from V and 9 bases from J, the junction kept 3 bases outside the gene matches. CDR1 and CDR2 from the germline V gene are WNHNN and SYGVQD (reference sequence). The CDR3 DNA reads as TGCGCCAGCACGGGGACAGGGGGCCGGGAGCTGTTTTTT. This encodes CASTGTGGRELFF.

The gene calls are TRBV19 and TRBJ1-6; no reliable D call. The V end lost 4 bases, the J end lost 5 bases, and 9 bases lay between the germline ends. The CDR3 covers 14 residues. Germline values: CDR1 LNHDA, CDR2 SQIVND (reference sequence). The CDR3 region is CASSTPTNNSPLHF. CDR3 coding DNA: TGTGCCAGTAGTACGCCGACAAATAATTCACCCCTCCACTTT. Filled out from reference TRBV19 and TRBJ1-6, the complete variable domain reads DGGITQSPKYLFRKEGQNVTLSCEQNLNHDAMYWYRQDPGQGLRLIYYSQIVNDFQKGDIAEGYSVSREKKESFPLTVTSAQKNPTAFYLCASSTPTNNSPLHFGNGTRLTVT.

CDR3 bases: TGTGCCAGCACCGGGGAAGGGATAGGGGGAAACACCATATATTTT. This codes for CASTGEGIGGNTIYF. The V call is TRBV6-5, the J call TRBJ1-3; D not resolved. Germline CDR1 and CDR2: MNHEY and SVGAGI. V lost 7 bases to trimming and J lost 4 bases, with 17 bases between them. This CDR3 spans 15 amino acids.

The genes are TRBV27 and TRBJ1-5; D is unclear. V was clipped by 2 bases and J by 1 base, with 6 bases between them. This CDR3 contains 14 residues. CDR1 and CDR2 (germline): MNHEY, SMNVEV (reference sequence). The CDR3 sequence: CASSLRESNQPQHF. The CDR3 DNA follows: TGTGCCAGCAGTTTACGGGAGAGCAATCAGCCCCAGCATTTT.

This clone was found a few times. V usage is TRBV27 and J usage is TRBJ2-1; D is unclear. This CDR3 contains 14 residues. CDR1 and CDR2 (germline): MNHEY, SMNVEV (reference sequence). The V gene lost 0 bases and the J gene lost 3 bases, with 6 bases spanning the gap. The CDR3 nucleotides are TGTGCCAGCAGTTTATCGTGGCTCTACAATGAGCAGTTCTTC. As protein: CASSLSWLYNEQFF.

This chain links TRBV19 with TRBJ1-1, with no clear D. V was trimmed by 7 bases and J by 4 bases, leaving 16 bases between them. The CDR3 consists of 14 residues. Per germline, CDR1 LNHDA and CDR2 SQIVND (reference sequence). CDR3 loop: CASTSRVVSTEAFF. The CDR3 region has the DNA TGTGCCAGTACTTCAAGAGTGGTGAGCACTGAAGCTTTCTTT.

V gene TRBV6-5 combines with J gene TRBJ1-2; D may be TRBD1 (5 bases). The CDR3 covers 12 residues. V was pared by 6 bases and J by 3 bases, with 8 bases between. Germline V gene sequence: CDR1 MNHEY, CDR2 SVGAGI. CDR3 residues: CASRQGDYGYTF. As DNA, the CDR3 is TGTGCCAGCAGGCAAGGGGACTATGGCTACACCTTC.